The next 17 T cell receptor beta chains were all read from a single sample in a study of identical twins. One entry per CDR3 protein results from TCRdb running MiXCR on the 5' RACE reads. The table has roughly 690,000 distinct CDR3 sequences, approximately 6.1% seen once. The sequencing sample was made of naive T cells sorted from blood. The source of these receptors is a man in his late teens or twenties in good health.

This clonotype came up many times. The genes are TRBV5-1 and TRBJ2-7; D unclear. The CDR3 runs 15 residues. V lost 0 bases to trimming and J lost 0 bases, with 10 bases between them. CDR1 is SGHRS and CDR2 is YFSETQ in the germline V gene. CDR3 nucleotide sequence: TGCGCCAGCAGCTTGGGGGCCGGCAGCTCCTACGAGCAGTACGTC. Translated, it gives CASSLGAGSSYEQYV.

This clonotype was seen repeatedly, ten times or more. The rearrangement uses TRBV27 and TRBJ2-7, with 10 bases that match TRBD2. Germline CDR1 reads MNHEY; CDR2 reads SMNVEV (reference sequence). J gave up 0 bases and V 0 bases, and 2 bases lay outside the gene matches. The CDR3 is 16 amino acids. CDR3 in DNA: TGTGCCAGCAGTTTATCAGCGGGAGGGAGCTCCTACGAGCAGTACTTC. Residues: CASSLSAGGSSYEQYF.

This clonotype was recorded many times. The J gene is TRBJ2-7, the V gene TRBV5-1; no clear D gene. This CDR3 has 13 amino acids. CDR1 is SGHRS and CDR2 is YFSETQ in the germline V gene. V lost 4 bases, J lost 6 bases, and 14 bases lay in between. The CDR3 DNA follows: TGCGCCAGCAGCAATCAATTAAAACGCGAGCAGTACTTC. It specifies CASSNQLKREQYF.

This chain connects TRBV5-1 to TRBJ2-3, with 14 bases matching TRBD2. Germline V gene lookup returns CDR1 SGHRS and CDR2 YFSETQ. This CDR3 region has 20 residues. The J segment lost 0 bases and the V segment lost 5 bases, leaving 14 bases of the junction unmatched. DNA of the CDR3: TGCGCCAGCAGGCCCCTCCCCGGGACTAGCGGGAGCGGGAGCACAGATACGCAGTATTTT. Amino acids: CASRPLPGTSGSGSTDTQYF.

This clonotype showed up many times. The rearrangement uses TRBV5-1 and TRBJ1-6; perhaps TRBD1 as D (5 bases). V was trimmed by 0 bases and J by 10 bases, leaving 11 bases between them. The CDR3 runs 14 residues. Germline CDR1 SGHRS, CDR2 YFSETQ. For the CDR3, the DNA is TGCGCCAGCAGCTTGGCGGTTGGGGGATCACCCCTCCACTTT. It translates to CASSLAVGGSPLHF.

This clonotype was detected a few times. The chain recombines TRBV7-2 with TRBJ2-2; 10 positions match TRBD2. V trimming: 2 bases; J trimming: 0 bases; junction bases outside the gene matches: 3. Looked up from germline, CDR1 is SGHTA and CDR2 is FQGNSA. The CDR3 runs 17 residues. DNA of the CDR3: TGTGCCAGCAGCTTACTAGCGGGAGCTGCGAACACCGGGGAGCTGTTTTTT. The encoded protein is CASSLLAGAANTGELFF.

This clonotype occurred a few times. The chain recombines TRBV20-1 with TRBJ1-1; D not resolved. V was trimmed by 3 bases and J by 7 bases, leaving 15 bases between them. CDR1 is DFQATT and CDR2 is SNEGSKA in the germline V gene (reference sequence). The CDR3 runs 13 residues. The chain's CDR3 is CSASSHKVFEAFF. CDR3 coding DNA: TGCAGTGCTAGCTCACACAAGGTTTTTGAAGCTTTCTTT.

This clonotype was counted at least ten times. The V and J genes are TRBV20-1 and TRBJ1-4, with D perhaps TRBD1 (5 bases). Trimming left V 3 bases short and J 0 bases short, with 11 bases between. CDR3 length equals 15 residues. Germline CDR1 reads DFQATT; CDR2 reads SNEGSKA (reference sequence). The CDR3 spells CSASRGSATNEKLFF. Here the CDR3 DNA reads TGCAGTGCTAGTCGGGGGAGTGCAACTAATGAAAAACTGTTTTTT.

The chain links TRBV6-1 to TRBJ2-1; no definite D call. CDR1 MNHNS and CDR2 SASEGT come from the germline V gene. CDR3 length: 13 amino acids. The germline V and J ends were trimmed by 8 bases and 4 bases, with 12 bases remaining between them. The CDR3 region has the DNA TGTGCCAGCCAAGGGTTGGGATACAATGAGCAGTTCTTC. It is translated as CASQGLGYNEQFF.

In its sample, this clonotype was seen many times. The chain combines TRBV29-1 with TRBJ1-2; no definite D call. V shed 4 bases and J shed 5 bases, with 17 bases lying between them. This CDR3 contains 14 residues. Germline V gives CDR1 SQVTM, CDR2 ANQGSEA. This CDR3 reads CSVGPLLVYYGYTF. The CDR3, as DNA: TGCAGCGTTGGCCCGTTGCTGGTTTATTATGGCTACACCTTC.

This clonotype was found many times. One junction end does not reproduce the germline sequence, and a read error may be involved. J is TRBJ2-7 and V is TRBV20-1, with 11 nucleotides matching TRBD2. Germline V gene data show CDR1 as DFQATT and CDR2 as SNEGSKA (reference sequence). The CDR3 runs to 12 residues. The CDR3 nucleotides read TGCAGTGCCCCGGGACTAGCGGCACTACTAATCTTC. This encodes CSAPGLAALLIF.

This clonotype was seen repeatedly, ten times or more. V is TRBV12-3 or TRBV12-4 and J is TRBJ1-5; D call uncertain. The germline V and J ends were trimmed by 5 bases and 5 bases, with 10 bases remaining between them. This CDR3 has 13 residues. CDR3 in DNA: TGTGCCAGCAGTCTGAGGAGACATCAGCCCCAGCATTTT. Protein: CASSLRRHQPQHF.

This clonotype has a count of ten or more. The chain links TRBV15 to TRBJ2-5; perhaps TRBD1 as D (6 bases). This CDR3 has 16 amino acids. Looked up from germline, CDR1 is LNHNV and CDR2 is YYDKDF (reference sequence). V lost 1 base and J lost 1, with 13 bases in between. The CDR3 nucleotides read TGTGCCACCAGCAGAGGTTTCCGGACAGCCCAAGAGACCCAGTACTTC. This gives the protein CATSRGFRTAQETQYF.

This clonotype appeared many times. The chain recombines TRBV29-1 with TRBJ2-5; D uncertain. Trimming took 5 bases from V and 5 from J, leaving 6 bases between them. The germline gives CDR1 SQVTM, CDR2 ANQGSEA. This CDR3 is 10 amino acids long. CDR3 bases: TGCAGCGTTTTTCGGGAGACCCAGTACTTC. Its protein product is CSVFRETQYF.

This clonotype was counted at least ten times. The rearrangement links TRBV21-1 to TRBJ2-3. TRBV21-1 is designated a pseudogene. This CDR3 is built from 17 residues. The CDR3 is CASSKVSAKSSTDTQYF. CDR3 coding DNA: TGTGCCAGCAGCAAAGTATCGGCCAAATCTAGCACAGATACGCAGTATTTT.

This clonotype was counted many times. The chain employs TRBV29-1 and TRBJ2-1, with D perhaps matching TRBD2 (5 bases). V lost 5 bases to trimming and J lost 9 bases, with 14 bases between them. This CDR3 has 12 amino acids. Germline V CDR1 and CDR2: SQVTM, ANQGSEA. Here the CDR3 DNA reads TGCAGCGTTTTGAGGACCGAGGGTGAGCAGTTCTTC. Its translation is CSVLRTEGEQFF.

This clonotype was detected a few times. V is TRBV11-2 and J is TRBJ2-1; D not resolved. V was shortened by 5 bases and J by 8 bases, with 16 bases between the two germline ends. The CDR3 consists of 14 residues. Per germline, CDR1 SGHAT and CDR2 FQNNGV. The CDR3 coding sequence is TGTGCCAGCAGCGATCTCTCAGGTTTCGATGAGCAGTTCTTC. Amino acid sequence: CASSDLSGFDEQFF.